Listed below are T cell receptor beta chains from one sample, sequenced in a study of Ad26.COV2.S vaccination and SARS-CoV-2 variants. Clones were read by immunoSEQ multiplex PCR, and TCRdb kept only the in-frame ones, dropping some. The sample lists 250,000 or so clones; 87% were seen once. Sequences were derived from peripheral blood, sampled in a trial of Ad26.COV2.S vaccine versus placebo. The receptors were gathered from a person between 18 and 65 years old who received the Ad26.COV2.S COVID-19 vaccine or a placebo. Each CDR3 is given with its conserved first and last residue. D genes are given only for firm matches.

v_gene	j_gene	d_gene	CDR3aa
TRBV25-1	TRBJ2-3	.	CASSEWDLEETDTQYF
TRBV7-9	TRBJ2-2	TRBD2	CASSNRLAGRTGELFF
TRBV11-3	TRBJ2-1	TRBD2	CASSLGLAGKYNEQFF
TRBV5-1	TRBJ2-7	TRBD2	CASSWEGLAYEQYF
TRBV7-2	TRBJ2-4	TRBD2	CASSLMGGSGKNIQYF
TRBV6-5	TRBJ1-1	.	CASSYSDHRTEAFF
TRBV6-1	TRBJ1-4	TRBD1	CASSEWDRGRSTNEKLFF
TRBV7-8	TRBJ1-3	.	CASSFLPKTGQRGNTIYF
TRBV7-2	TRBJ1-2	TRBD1	CASSLRGTVLTNYGYTF
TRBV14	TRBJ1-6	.	CASSPPGVQGANSPLHF
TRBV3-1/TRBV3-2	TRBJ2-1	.	CASSQAYNEQFF
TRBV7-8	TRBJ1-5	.	CASSSRQDHNQPQHF
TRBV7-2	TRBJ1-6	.	CASSRYRSSYNSPLHF
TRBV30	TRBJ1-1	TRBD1	CAWTGARQGKRSEAFF
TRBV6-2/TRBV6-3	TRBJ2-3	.	CASSSRAGHSTQYF
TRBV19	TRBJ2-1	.	CASSTALSDNSYNEQFF
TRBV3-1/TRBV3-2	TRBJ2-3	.	CASSQDALSGTQYF
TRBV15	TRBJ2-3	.	CATSRGRNTDTQYF
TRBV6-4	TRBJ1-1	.	CASSDSTAGTEAFF
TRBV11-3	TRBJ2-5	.	CASSRGGYQETQYF
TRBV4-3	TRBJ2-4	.	CASSQEGPAGQIKNIQYF
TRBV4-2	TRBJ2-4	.	CASSQVWASRDIQYF
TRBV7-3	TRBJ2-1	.	CASSLGLSSYNEQFF
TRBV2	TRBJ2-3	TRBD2	CASKLSLAGGPGTDTQYF
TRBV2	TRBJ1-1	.	CASSEGRTNTEAFF
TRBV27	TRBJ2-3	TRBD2	CASSLTGTSGARGQYF
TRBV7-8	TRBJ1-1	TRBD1	CASSLADRANTEAFF
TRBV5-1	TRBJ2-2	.	CASSLGGEGIGELFF
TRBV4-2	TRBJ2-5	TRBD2	CASRRGTSGVAETQYF
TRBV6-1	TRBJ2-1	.	CASSEEVSYNEQFF
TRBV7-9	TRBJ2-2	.	CASSAGYTGELFF
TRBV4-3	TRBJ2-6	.	CASSQDISGRDVLKANVLTF
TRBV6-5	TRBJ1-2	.	CASSYLRPGDYGYTF
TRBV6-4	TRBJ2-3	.	CASRRGLSTDTQYF
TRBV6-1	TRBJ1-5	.	CASSEAATASWPQHF
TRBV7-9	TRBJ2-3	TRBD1	CASSSRDREESDTQYF
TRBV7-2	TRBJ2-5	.	CASSPGGTLRETQYF
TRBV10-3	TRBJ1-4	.	CAISEPLITTQLFF
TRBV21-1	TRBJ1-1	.	CASSHRTALNTEAFF
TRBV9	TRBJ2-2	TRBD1	CATRTGAVTGELFF
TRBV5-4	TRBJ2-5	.	CASSARGRETQYF
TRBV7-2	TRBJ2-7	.	CASSSQGTLNSYEQYF
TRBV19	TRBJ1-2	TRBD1	CASSTGTGYYGYTF
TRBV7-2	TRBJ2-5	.	CASSLAGRRYF
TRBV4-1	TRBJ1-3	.	CASSPAQGNGNTIYF
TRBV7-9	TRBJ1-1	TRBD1	CASSLGQGATEAFF
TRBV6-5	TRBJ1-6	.	CASSYLRMYNSPLHF